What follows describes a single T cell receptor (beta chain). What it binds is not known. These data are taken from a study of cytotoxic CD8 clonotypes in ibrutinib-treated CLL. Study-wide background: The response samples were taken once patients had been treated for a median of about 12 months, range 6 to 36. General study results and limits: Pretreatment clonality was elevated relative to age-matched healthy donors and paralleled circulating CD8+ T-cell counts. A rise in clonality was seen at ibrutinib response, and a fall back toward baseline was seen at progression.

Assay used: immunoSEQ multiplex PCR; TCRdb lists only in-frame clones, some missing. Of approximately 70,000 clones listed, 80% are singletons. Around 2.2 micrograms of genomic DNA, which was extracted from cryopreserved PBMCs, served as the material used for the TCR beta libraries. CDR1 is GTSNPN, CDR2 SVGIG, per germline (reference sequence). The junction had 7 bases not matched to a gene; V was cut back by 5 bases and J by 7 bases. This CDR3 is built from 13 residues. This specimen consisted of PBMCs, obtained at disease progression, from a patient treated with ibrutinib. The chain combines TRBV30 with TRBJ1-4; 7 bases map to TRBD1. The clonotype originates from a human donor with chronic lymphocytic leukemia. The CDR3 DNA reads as TGTGCCTGGCAGACAGGGTGGAGTGAAAAACTGTTTTTT. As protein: CAWQTGWSEKLFF.